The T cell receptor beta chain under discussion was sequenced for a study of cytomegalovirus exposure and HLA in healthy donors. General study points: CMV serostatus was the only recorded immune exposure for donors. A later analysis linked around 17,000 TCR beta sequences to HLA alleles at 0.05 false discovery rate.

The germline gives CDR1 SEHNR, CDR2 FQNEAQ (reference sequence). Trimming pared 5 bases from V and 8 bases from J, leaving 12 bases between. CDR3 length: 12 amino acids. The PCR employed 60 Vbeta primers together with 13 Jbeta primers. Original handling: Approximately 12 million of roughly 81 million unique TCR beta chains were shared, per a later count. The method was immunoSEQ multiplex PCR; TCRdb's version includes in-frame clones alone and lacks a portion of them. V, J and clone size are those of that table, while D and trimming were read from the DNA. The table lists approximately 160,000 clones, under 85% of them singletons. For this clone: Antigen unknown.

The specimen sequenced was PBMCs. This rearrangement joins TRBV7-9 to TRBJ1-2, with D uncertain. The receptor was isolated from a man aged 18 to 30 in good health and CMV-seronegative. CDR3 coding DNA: TGTGCCAGCAGCGCAGGTTTAGTCGGCTACACCTTC. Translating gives CASSAGLVGYTF. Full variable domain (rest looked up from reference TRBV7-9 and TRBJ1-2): DTGVSQNPRHKITKRGQNVTFRCDPISEHNRLYWYRQTLGQGPEFLTYFQNEAQLEKSRLLSDRFSAERPKGSFSTLEIQRTEQGDSAMYLCASSAGLVGYTFGSGTRLTVV.